Below are 2 T cell receptor beta chains sequenced from a single sample in a study of siplizumab effects on memory and regulatory T cells. The repertoire was sequenced with immunoSEQ multiplex PCR; TCRdb's copy has only in-frame clones and lacks some. The sample yields 110,000 or so clones, 85% to 95% seen once. Specimen: CD4+ T cells sorted from blood. Every receptor here comes from a human donor in good health.

The CDR3 nucleotides read TGTGCCAGCAGTGCTTTTGGCTTACAGGCGATGAACACCGGGGAGCTGTTTTTT. It is translated as CASSAFGLQAMNTGELFF. V gene TRBV2 combines with J gene TRBJ2-2, with D possibly matching TRBD1 (5 bases). V lost 4 bases, J lost 1 base, and 19 bases lay in between. Germline assignment: CDR1 SNHLY and CDR2 FYNNEI. The CDR3 is 18 residues long.

V gene TRBV5-1 combines with J gene TRBJ2-3, with TRBD2 matching over 9 bases. Germline V gives CDR1 SGHRS, CDR2 YFSETQ. The CDR3 runs 15 residues. J gave up 4 bases and V 0 bases, and 3 bases lay outside the gene matches. In nucleotides, the CDR3 is TGCGCCAGCAGCTTGGTAGCGGGAGAAGCAGATACGCAGTATTTT. Its protein is CASSLVAGEADTQYF.